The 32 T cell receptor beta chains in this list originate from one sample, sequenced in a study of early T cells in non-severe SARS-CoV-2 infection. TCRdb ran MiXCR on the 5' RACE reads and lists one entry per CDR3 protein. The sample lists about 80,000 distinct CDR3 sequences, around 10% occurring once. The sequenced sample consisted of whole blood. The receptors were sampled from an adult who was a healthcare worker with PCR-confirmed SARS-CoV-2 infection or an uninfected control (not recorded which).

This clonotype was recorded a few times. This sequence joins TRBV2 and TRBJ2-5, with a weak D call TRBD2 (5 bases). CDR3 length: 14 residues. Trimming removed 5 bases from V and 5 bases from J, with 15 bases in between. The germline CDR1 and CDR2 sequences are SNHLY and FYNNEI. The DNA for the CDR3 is TGTGCCAGCAGTCAAGGCACCGGGATGGAGACCCAGTACTTC. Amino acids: CASSQGTGMETQYF.

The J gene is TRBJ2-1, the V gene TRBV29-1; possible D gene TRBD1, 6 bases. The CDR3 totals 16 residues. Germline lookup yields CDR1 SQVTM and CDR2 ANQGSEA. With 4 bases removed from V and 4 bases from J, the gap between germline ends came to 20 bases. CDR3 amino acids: CSVARGGSQGYNEQFF. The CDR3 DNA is TGCAGCGTTGCCCGGGGCGGGTCTCAGGGGTACAATGAGCAGTTCTTC.

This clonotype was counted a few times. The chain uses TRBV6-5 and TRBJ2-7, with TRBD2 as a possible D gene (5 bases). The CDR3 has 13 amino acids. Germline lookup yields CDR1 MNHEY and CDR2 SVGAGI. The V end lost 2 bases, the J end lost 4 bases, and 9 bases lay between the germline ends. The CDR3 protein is CASSYTTGYEQYF. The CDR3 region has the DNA TGTGCCAGCAGTTACACAACGGGATACGAGCAGTACTTC.

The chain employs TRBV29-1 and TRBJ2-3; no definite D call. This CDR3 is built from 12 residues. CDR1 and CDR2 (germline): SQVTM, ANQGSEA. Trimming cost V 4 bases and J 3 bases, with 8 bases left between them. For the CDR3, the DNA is TGCAGCGTTGCCCTGGCAACAGATACGCAGTATTTT. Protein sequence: CSVALATDTQYF.

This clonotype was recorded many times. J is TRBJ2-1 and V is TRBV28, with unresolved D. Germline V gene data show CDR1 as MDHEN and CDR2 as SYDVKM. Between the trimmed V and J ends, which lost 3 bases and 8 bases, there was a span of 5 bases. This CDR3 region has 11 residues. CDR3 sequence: CASSFTHEQFF. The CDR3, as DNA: TGTGCCAGCAGTTTTACCCATGAGCAGTTCTTC.

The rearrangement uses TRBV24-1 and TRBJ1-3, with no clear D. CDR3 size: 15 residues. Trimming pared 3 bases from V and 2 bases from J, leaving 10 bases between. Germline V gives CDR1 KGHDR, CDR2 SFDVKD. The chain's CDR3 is CATSDARVAGNTIYF. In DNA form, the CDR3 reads TGTGCCACCAGTGATGCCCGAGTAGCTGGAAACACCATATATTTT.

CDR3 sequence (DNA): TGCAGTGCTAGAGTATGGGCGGTAGCTAACTATGGCTACACCTTC. Residues: CSARVWAVANYGYTF. The chain combines TRBV20-1 with TRBJ1-2; unclear D gene. The CDR3 consists of 15 residues. V lost 1 base and J lost 0, with 12 bases in between. Germline V CDR1 and CDR2: DFQATT, SNEGSKA (reference sequence).

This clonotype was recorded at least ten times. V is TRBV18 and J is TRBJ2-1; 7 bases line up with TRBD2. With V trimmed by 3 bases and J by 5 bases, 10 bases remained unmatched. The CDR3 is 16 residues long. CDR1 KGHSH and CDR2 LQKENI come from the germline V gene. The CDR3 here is CASSPYREGSNNEQFF. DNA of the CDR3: TGTGCCAGCTCACCTTATAGGGAGGGGTCGAACAATGAGCAGTTCTTC.

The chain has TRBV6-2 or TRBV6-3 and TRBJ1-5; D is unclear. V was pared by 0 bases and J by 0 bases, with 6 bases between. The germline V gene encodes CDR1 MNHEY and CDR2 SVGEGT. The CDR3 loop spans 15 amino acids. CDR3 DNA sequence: TGTGCCAGCAGTTACTCTGGGGATAGCAATCAGCCCCAGCATTTT. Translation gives CASSYSGDSNQPQHF.

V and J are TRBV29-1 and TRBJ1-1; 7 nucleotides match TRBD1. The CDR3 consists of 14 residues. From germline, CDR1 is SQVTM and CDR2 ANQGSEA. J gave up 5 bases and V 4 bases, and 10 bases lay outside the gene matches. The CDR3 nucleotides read TGCAGCGTTGTACCCAGGGTCAGGGGGACTGAAGCTTTCTTT. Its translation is CSVVPRVRGTEAFF. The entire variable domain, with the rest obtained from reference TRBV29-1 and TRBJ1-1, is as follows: SAVISQKPSRDICQRGTSLTIQCQVDSQVTMMFWYRQQPGQSLTLIATANQGSEATYESGFVIDKFPISRPNLTFSTLTVSNMSPEDSSIYLCSVVPRVRGTEAFFGQGTRLTVV.

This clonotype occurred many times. In DNA form, the CDR3 reads TGTGCCAGCAGTGAAGCGCTGGGCAGGGAGGAGCCCCAGCATTTT. Translated: CASSEALGREEPQHF. The J gene is TRBJ1-5, the V gene TRBV6-1, with D possibly being TRBD1 (5 bases). The V end lost 0 bases, the J end lost 8 bases, and 14 bases lay between the germline ends. The V gene's germline CDR1 is MNHNS and CDR2 SASEGT. The CDR3 length is 15 residues.

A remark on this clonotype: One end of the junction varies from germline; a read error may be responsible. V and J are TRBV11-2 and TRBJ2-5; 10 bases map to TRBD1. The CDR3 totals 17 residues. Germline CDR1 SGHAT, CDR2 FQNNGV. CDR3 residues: CATSSRWTGGQGETQYF. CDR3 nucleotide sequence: TGTGCCACCAGCTCACGATGGACAGGGGGTCAGGGGGAGACCCAGTACTTC.

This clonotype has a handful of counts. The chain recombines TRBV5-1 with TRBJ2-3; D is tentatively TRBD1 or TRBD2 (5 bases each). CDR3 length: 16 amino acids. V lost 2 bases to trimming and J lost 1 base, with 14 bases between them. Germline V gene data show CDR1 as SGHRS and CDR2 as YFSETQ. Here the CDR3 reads CASSLTGRGGTDTQYF. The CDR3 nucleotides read TGCGCCAGCAGCTTAACGGGACGGGGTGGCACAGATACGCAGTATTTT.

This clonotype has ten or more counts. The CDR3 DNA sequence: TGTGCCAGTAGTATCAGGAGGGGGTTCCCCCACGAGCAGTACTTC. It yields the protein CASSIRRGFPHEQYF. The chain has TRBV19 and TRBJ2-7, with D perhaps assigned TRBD1 or TRBD2 (6 bases each). The CDR3 contains 15 residues. Looked up from germline, CDR1 is LNHDA and CDR2 is SQIVND (reference sequence). V lost 3 bases and J lost 5, with 17 bases in between.

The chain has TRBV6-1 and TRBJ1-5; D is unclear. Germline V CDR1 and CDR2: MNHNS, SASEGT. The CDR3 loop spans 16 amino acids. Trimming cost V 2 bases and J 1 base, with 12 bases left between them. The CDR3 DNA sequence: TGTGCCAGCAGTGAAAGAGTGGGAGAGAGCAATCAGCCCCAGCATTTT. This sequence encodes CASSERVGESNQPQHF.

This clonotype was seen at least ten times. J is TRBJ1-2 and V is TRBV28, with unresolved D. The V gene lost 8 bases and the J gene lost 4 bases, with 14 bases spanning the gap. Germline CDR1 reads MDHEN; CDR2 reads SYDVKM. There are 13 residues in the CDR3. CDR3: CASLKMGSYGYTF. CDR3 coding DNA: TGTGCCAGCTTGAAGATGGGGAGCTATGGCTACACCTTC.

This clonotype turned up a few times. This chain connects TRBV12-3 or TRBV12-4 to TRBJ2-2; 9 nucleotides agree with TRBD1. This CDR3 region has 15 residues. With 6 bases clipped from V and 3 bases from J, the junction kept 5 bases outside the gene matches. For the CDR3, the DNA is TGTGCCAGCAGGGCGGGACAGGGATACACCGGGGAGCTGTTTTTT. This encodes CASRAGQGYTGELFF.

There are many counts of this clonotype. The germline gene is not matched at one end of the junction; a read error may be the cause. In DNA form, the CDR3 reads TGTGCTAGCAGCTTAGGGCAGTCCACAGATACGCAGTATTTT. Translating it yields CASSLGQSTDTQYF. The V and J genes are TRBV7-7 and TRBJ2-3, with D unclear. CDR3 length: 14 amino acids. Germline CDR1 reads SSHAT; CDR2 reads FNYEAQ (reference sequence).

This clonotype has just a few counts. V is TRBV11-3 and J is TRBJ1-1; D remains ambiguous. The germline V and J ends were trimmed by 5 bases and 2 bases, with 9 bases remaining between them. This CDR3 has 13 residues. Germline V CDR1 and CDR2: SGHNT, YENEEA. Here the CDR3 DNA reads TGTGCCAGCAGCCCCGGGCCTAACACTGAAGCTTTCTTT. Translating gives CASSPGPNTEAFF.

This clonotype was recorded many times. This CDR3 is CASSPRTGEAFF. The CDR3 DNA reads TGTGCCAGCAGCCCTAGGACAGGGGAGGCTTTCTTT. The rearrangement uses TRBV11-2 and TRBJ1-1; 9 bases map to TRBD1. The CDR3 is made up of 12 amino acids. After removal of 5 bases from V and 11 bases from J, the junction contained 6 bases not matched to a gene. Germline loops: CDR1 SGHAT, CDR2 FQNNGV.

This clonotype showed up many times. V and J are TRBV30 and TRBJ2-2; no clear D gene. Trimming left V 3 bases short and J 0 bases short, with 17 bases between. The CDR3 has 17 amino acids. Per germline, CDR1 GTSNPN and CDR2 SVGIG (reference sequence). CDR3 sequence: CAWSPAEKSANTGELFF. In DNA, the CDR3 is TGTGCCTGGAGCCCGGCAGAGAAGAGTGCGAACACCGGGGAGCTGTTTTTT.

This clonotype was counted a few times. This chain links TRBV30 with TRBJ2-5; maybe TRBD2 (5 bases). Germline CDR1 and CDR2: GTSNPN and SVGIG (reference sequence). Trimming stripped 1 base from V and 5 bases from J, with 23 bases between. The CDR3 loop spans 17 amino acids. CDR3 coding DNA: TGTGCCTGGAGTGCCTTTCCCACGGGAACCCCCGGGGAGACCCAGTACTTC. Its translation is CAWSAFPTGTPGETQYF. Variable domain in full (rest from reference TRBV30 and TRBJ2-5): SQTIHQWPATLVQPVGSPLSLECTVEGTSNPNLYWYRQAAGRGLQLLFYSVGIGQISSEVPQNLSASRPQDRQFILSSKKLLLSDSGFYLCAWSAFPTGTPGETQYFGPGTRLLVL.

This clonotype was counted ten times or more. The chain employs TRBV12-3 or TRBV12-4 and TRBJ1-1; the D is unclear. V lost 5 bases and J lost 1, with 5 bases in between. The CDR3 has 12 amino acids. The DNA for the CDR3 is TGTGCCAGCAGTATCCGGAACACTGAAGCTTTCTTT. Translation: CASSIRNTEAFF.

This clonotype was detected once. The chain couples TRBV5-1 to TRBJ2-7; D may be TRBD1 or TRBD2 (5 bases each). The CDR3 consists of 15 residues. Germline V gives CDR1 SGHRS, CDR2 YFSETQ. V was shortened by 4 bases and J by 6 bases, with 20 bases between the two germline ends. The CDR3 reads CASSPGTLPFGEQYF. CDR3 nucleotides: TGCGCCAGCAGCCCCGGGACGCTCCCTTTCGGCGAGCAGTACTTC.

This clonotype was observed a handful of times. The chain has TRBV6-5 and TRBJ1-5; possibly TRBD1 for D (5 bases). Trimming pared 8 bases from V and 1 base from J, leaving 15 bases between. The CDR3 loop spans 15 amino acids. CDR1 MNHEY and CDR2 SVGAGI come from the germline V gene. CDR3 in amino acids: CASATVEGSNQPQHF. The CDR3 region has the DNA TGTGCCAGCGCGACGGTGGAGGGGAGCAATCAGCCCCAGCATTTT.

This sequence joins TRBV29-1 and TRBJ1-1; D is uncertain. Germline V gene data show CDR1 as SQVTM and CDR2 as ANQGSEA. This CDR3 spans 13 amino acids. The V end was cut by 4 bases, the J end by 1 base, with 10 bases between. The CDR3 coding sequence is TGCAGCGTTGTAGGTGGAGAGAACACTGAAGCTTTCTTT. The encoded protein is CSVVGGENTEAFF.

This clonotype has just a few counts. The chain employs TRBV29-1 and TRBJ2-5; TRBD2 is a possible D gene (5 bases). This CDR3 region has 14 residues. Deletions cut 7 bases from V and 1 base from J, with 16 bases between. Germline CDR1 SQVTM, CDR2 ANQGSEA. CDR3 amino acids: CSGELGNPQETQYF. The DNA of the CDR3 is TGCAGCGGGGAGCTCGGGAACCCCCAAGAGACCCAGTACTTC.

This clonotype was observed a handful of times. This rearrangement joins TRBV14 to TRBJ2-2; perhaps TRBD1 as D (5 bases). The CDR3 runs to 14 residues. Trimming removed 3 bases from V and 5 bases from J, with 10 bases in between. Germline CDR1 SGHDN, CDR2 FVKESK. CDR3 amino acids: CASSQSRATGELFF. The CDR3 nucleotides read TGTGCCAGCAGCCAGAGCAGGGCAACCGGGGAGCTGTTTTTT.

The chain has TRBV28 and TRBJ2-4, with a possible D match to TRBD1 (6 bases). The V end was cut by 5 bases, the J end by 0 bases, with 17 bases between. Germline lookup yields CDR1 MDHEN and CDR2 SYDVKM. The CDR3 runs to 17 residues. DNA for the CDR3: TGTGCCAGCAGTATACCGACAGGAGGAGTAGCCAAAAACATTCAGTACTTC. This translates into CASSIPTGGVAKNIQYF. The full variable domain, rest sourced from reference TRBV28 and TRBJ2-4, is DVKVTQSSRYLVKRTGEKVFLECVQDMDHENMFWYRQDPGLGLRLIYFSYDVKMKEKGDIPEGYSVSREKKERFSLILESASTNQTSMYLCASSIPTGGVAKNIQYFGAGTRLSVL.

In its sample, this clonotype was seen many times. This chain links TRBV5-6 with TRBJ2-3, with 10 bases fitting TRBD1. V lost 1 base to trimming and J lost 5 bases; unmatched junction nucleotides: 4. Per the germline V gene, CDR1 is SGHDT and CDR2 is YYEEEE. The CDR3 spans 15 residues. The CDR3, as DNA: TGTGCCAGCAGCTTGTCCGGGACAGGGGAAGATACGCAGTATTTT. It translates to CASSLSGTGEDTQYF.

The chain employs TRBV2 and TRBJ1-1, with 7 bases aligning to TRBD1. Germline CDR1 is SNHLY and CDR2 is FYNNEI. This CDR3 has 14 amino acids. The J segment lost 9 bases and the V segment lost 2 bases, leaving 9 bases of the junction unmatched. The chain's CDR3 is CASSEFGQALKAFF. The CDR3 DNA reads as TGTGCCAGCAGTGAATTCGGACAGGCGCTGAAAGCTTTCTTT.

CDR3 in DNA: TGTGCCAGTAGTATTAGGCCTAGCGGTTCCTACGAGCAGTACTTC. It is translated as CASSIRPSGSYEQYF. The V and J genes are TRBV19 and TRBJ2-7; TRBD2 agrees at 7 bases. The CDR3 covers 15 residues. V was pared by 3 bases and J by 1 base, with 6 bases of the junction left unmatched. CDR1 is LNHDA and CDR2 is SQIVND in the germline V gene (reference sequence). The full variable domain, its missing parts supplied by reference TRBV19 and TRBJ2-7, is DGGITQSPKYLFRKEGQNVTLSCEQNLNHDAMYWYRQDPGQGLRLIYYSQIVNDFQKGDIAEGYSVSREKKESFPLTVTSAQKNPTAFYLCASSIRPSGSYEQYFGPGTRLTVT.